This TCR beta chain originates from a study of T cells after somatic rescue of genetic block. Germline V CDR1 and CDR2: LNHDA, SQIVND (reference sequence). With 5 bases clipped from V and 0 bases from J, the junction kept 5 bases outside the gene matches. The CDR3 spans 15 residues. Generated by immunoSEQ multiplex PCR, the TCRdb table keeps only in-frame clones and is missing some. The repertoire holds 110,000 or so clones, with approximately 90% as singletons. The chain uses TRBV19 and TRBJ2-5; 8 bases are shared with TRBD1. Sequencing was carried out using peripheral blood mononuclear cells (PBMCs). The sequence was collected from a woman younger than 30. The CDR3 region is CASSGTGPYQETQYF. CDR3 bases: TGTGCCAGTAGTGGGACAGGCCCGTACCAAGAGACCCAGTACTTC.